Below, 21 T cell receptor beta chains from the same sample are listed, as sequenced in a study of blood T cell repertoires in COVID-19. Assay used: immunoSEQ multiplex PCR; TCRdb lists only in-frame clones, some missing. Here the sample spans roughly 220,000 clones, 80% to 90% being singletons. What was sequenced was PBMCs or T cells enriched from blood (not recorded which). The receptors stem from a woman aged 50 to 60 with acute COVID-19.

This clone was seen a handful of times. The chain joins TRBV28 to TRBJ1-1, with 9 nucleotides matching TRBD1. Germline V CDR1 and CDR2: MDHEN, SYDVKM. V lost 4 bases to trimming and J lost 5 bases; unmatched junction nucleotides: 17. This CDR3 has 18 amino acids. The CDR3 nucleotides are TGTGCCAGCAGTTCTATGGGAGGGACAGGGTTTATTCGGACTGAAGCTTTCTTT. Residues: CASSSMGGTGFIRTEAFF.

This chain uses TRBV28 with TRBJ2-7; TRBD1 matches at 9 bases. V lost 7 bases and J lost 3; bases outside the gene matches: 10. The CDR3 runs 15 residues. CDR1 is MDHEN, CDR2 SYDVKM, per germline. The CDR3 coding sequence is TGTGCCAGCAAAAGGACCGGGACAGGGTTCTACGAGCAGTACTTC. Protein: CASKRTGTGFYEQYF.

The chain links TRBV6-5 to TRBJ2-7; D is possibly TRBD2 (5 bases). The CDR3 runs 15 residues. The germline V gene has CDR1 MNHEY and CDR2 SVGAGI. The V gene lost 5 bases and the J gene lost 4 bases, with 18 bases spanning the gap. This CDR3 reads CASSKSRTFGYEQYF. CDR3 DNA: TGTGCCAGCAGTAAAAGTCGGACTTTCGGATACGAGCAGTACTTC.

The chain combines TRBV24-1 with TRBJ1-5, with D possibly TRBD1 on 6 matching bases. Germline CDR1 KGHDR, CDR2 SFDVKD. CDR3 size: 15 residues. Trimming took off 2 bases at V and 4 bases at J, with 11 bases between the two ends. The CDR3 region is CATSDSGAGNQPQHF. The CDR3 DNA reads as TGTGCCACCAGTGATTCAGGGGCAGGGAATCAGCCCCAGCATTTT.

The V gene is TRBV5-1, the J gene TRBJ1-5; D is perhaps TRBD1 (6 bases). Trimming cost V 4 bases and J 2 bases, with 10 bases left between them. The germline CDR1 and CDR2 sequences are SGHRS and YFSETQ. There are 14 residues in the CDR3. The CDR3 region is CASSTTGGNQPQHF. CDR3 in DNA: TGCGCCAGCAGCACGACAGGCGGCAATCAGCCCCAGCATTTT.

The V and J genes are TRBV27 and TRBJ1-6; D not certain. The CDR3 loop spans 16 amino acids. V dropped 1 base and J dropped 0 bases, with 7 bases sitting between them. Germline V gene sequence: CDR1 MNHEY, CDR2 SMNVEV (reference sequence). CDR3 amino acids: CASSLLAFSYNSPLHF. DNA for the CDR3: TGTGCCAGCAGTTTATTAGCATTCTCCTATAATTCACCCCTCCACTTT.

The gene calls are TRBV11-2 and TRBJ1-2; 7 positions agree with TRBD1. J lost 2 bases, V lost 0 bases, and 3 bases had no gene match. CDR1 is SGHAT and CDR2 is FQNNGV in the germline V gene. The CDR3 runs 15 residues. CDR3 sequence (DNA): TGTGCCAGCAGCTTAGATACAGGGGTCAACTATGGCTACACCTTC. Translating gives CASSLDTGVNYGYTF.

The gene calls are TRBV4-2 and TRBJ2-4, with TRBD2 as a possible D gene (6 bases). In germline, CDR1 is LGHNA, CDR2 YNFKEQ. CDR3 size: 15 residues. The germline V and J ends were trimmed by 8 bases and 6 bases, with 20 bases remaining between them. The CDR3 sequence: CASGRIGEALNIQYF. CDR3 coding DNA: TGTGCCAGCGGTCGTATCGGGGAGGCTTTAAACATTCAGTACTTC.

The rearrangement uses TRBV15 and TRBJ2-3; 11 bases are a match to TRBD1. V shed 5 bases, J shed 4 bases, and the junction held 2 bases outside the gene matches. The CDR3 is made up of 14 amino acids. Germline-derived CDR1 and CDR2 are LNHNV and YYDKDF (reference sequence). CDR3 in DNA: TGTGCCACCAGCGGACAGGGGGCCGCAGATACGCAGTATTTT. This codes for CATSGQGAADTQYF.

The V and J genes are TRBV6-5 and TRBJ1-2, with D hard to call. Trimming pared 2 bases from V and 4 bases from J, leaving 8 bases between. The CDR3 covers 13 residues. CDR1 is MNHEY and CDR2 is SVGAGI in the germline V gene. CDR3 protein: CASSYGQFYGYTF. The DNA of the CDR3 is TGTGCCAGCAGTTACGGGCAGTTCTATGGCTACACCTTC.

Only a few counts were recorded for this clone. The chain joins TRBV19 to TRBJ1-5; 7 positions match TRBD1. There are 15 residues in the CDR3. Trimming removed 4 bases from V and 1 base from J; junction bases left unmatched: 4. The germline V gene encodes CDR1 LNHDA and CDR2 SQIVND (reference sequence). The chain's CDR3 is CASSTGGLSNQPQHF. DNA of the CDR3: TGTGCCAGTAGTACAGGGGGTCTAAGCAATCAGCCCCAGCATTTT.

The chain carries TRBV6-7 and TRBJ1-2; 11 nucleotides align to TRBD1. TRBV6-7 has ORF status, its function being uncertain. V shed 2 bases, J shed 6 bases, and the junction held 5 bases outside the gene matches. CDR3 size: 15 residues. The CDR3 DNA sequence: TGTGCCAGCAGTTACCCGGACAGGGGGCGAGATGGCTACACCTTC. This gives the protein CASSYPDRGRDGYTF.

The chain combines TRBV6-5 with TRBJ1-1, with 7 nucleotides matching TRBD1. The germline V gene has CDR1 MNHEY and CDR2 SVGAGI. V gave up 4 bases and J gave up 5 bases; unmatched junction bases: 1. The CDR3 has 12 residues. CDR3: CASSLTGTEAFF. In DNA form, the CDR3 reads TGTGCCAGCAGTTTGACAGGGACTGAAGCTTTCTTT.

The V gene is TRBV19, the J gene TRBJ2-3, with 7 positions matching TRBD2. The CDR3 runs to 16 residues. Trimming took 2 bases from V and 1 from J; bases not matched to a gene: 6. CDR1 is LNHDA and CDR2 is SQIVND in the germline V gene (reference sequence). CDR3 residues: CASSIWGGGGTDTQYF. The CDR3 coding sequence is TGTGCCAGTAGTATATGGGGGGGAGGAGGCACAGATACGCAGTATTTT.

The chain couples TRBV2 to TRBJ1-4; TRBD1 might be the D (6 bases). Trimming removed 6 bases at V and 0 bases at J, with 20 bases between. The CDR3 is 18 amino acids. From germline, CDR1 is SNHLY and CDR2 FYNNEI. CDR3 residues: CASRAPRDIHATNEKLFF. The CDR3 region has the DNA TGTGCCAGCAGGGCACCCCGGGACATTCATGCAACTAATGAAAAACTGTTTTTT.

The chain employs TRBV5-1 and TRBJ2-1; perhaps TRBD2 as D (5 bases). Per the germline V gene, CDR1 is SGHRS and CDR2 is YFSETQ. V was shortened by 0 bases and J by 4 bases, with 11 bases between the two germline ends. This CDR3 comprises 15 residues. Here the CDR3 DNA reads TGCGCCAGCAGCTTGGCGGCTAGCTCGTACAATGAGCAGTTCTTC. Encoded protein: CASSLAASSYNEQFF.

V is TRBV2 and J is TRBJ2-3; the match to TRBD1 covers 10 bases. CDR1 is SNHLY, CDR2 FYNNEI, per germline. J was trimmed by 4 bases and V by 7 bases; bases with no gene match: 5. This CDR3 contains 14 residues. The CDR3 DNA reads TGTGCCAGCACTAGGGACAGGGGAGCAGATACGCAGTATTTT. It specifies CASTRDRGADTQYF. Full variable domain (outside the CDR3, taken from reference TRBV2 and TRBJ2-3): EPEVTQTPSHQVTQMGQEVILRCVPISNHLYFYWYRQILGQKVEFLVSFYNNEISEKSEIFDDQFSVERPDGSNFTLKIRSTKLEDSAMYFCASTRDRGADTQYFGPGTRLTVL.

As concerns this clone: The sample contains more than one DNA sequence encoding this CDR3. The genes are TRBV3-1 (or the pseudogene TRBV3-2) and TRBJ1-2; a weak D match, TRBD1 (5 bases). Between the trimmed V and J ends, which lost 4 bases and 7 bases, there was a span of 10 bases. CDR1 and CDR2 (germline): LGHDT, YNNKEL (reference sequence). The CDR3 has 12 residues. CDR3 bases: TGTGCCAGCAGCCCCAGGGAAGGTGGCTACACCTTC. Protein product: CASSPREGGYTF.

The chain couples TRBV5-1 to TRBJ2-1, with D perhaps TRBD1 (6 bases). Germline V lookup: CDR1 SGHRS, CDR2 YFSETQ. V lost 9 bases to trimming and J lost 8 bases, with 9 bases between them. The CDR3 runs 10 residues. The CDR3 sequence: CAIPGDEQFF. Here the CDR3 DNA reads TGCGCCATCCCAGGGGATGAGCAGTTCTTC.

This chain uses TRBV28 with TRBJ1-2; D is unresolved. The CDR3 extends over 14 amino acids. CDR1 is MDHEN and CDR2 is SYDVKM in the germline V gene. Trimming pared 3 bases from V and 0 bases from J, leaving 8 bases between. The CDR3 DNA follows: TGTGCCAGCAGTTTTAGCAGTTCTAACTATGGCTACACCTTC. Translation: CASSFSSSNYGYTF.

The chain uses TRBV7-2 and TRBJ2-7; tentatively, D is TRBD2 (7 bases). Germline CDR1 is SGHTA and CDR2 is FQGNSA. This CDR3 has 18 residues. V dropped 1 base and J dropped 3 bases, with 22 bases sitting between them. CDR3 DNA sequence: TGTGCCAGCAGCTTAGGGCGTAGTCCGGGGGGCTTTATCTACGAGCAGTACTTC. Translating gives CASSLGRSPGGFIYEQYF.